This T cell receptor (beta chain) was captured by sequencing in a study of OX40 agonist ivuxolimab in advanced cancers. Findings and caveats of the study: Fewer expanded clones were found on average in CD4+ than in CD8+ T cells. There was clonal expansion of CD4+ and CD8+ blood T cells by week 6 at 0.1 to 3.0 mg/kg.

Concerning this clone itself: Its antigen is not known.

Libraries were prepared by immunoSEQ multiplex PCR; TCRdb keeps only in-frame clonotypes and omits some of them. The repertoire consists of over 70,000 clones, with just over 85% occurring once and the leading ten covering roughly 2.1%. The CDR3 contains 13 residues. With 6 bases clipped from V and 7 bases from J, the junction kept 6 bases outside the gene matches. Germline CDR1 is SNHLY and CDR2 is FYNNEI. With autoimmune disease history or systemic immunosuppression, patients were excluded. This material consisted of CD4+ or CD8+ T cells sorted from blood, taken in a trial of the OX40 agonist ivuxolimab. This receptor was identified in an adult with an advanced solid tumor such as melanoma, head and neck, liver or kidney cancer. V and J are TRBV2 and TRBJ1-5; 7 bases match TRBD1. The CDR3 spells CASSRDSAQPQHF. Here the CDR3 DNA reads TGTGCCAGCAGCCGGGACAGTGCGCAGCCCCAGCATTTT.